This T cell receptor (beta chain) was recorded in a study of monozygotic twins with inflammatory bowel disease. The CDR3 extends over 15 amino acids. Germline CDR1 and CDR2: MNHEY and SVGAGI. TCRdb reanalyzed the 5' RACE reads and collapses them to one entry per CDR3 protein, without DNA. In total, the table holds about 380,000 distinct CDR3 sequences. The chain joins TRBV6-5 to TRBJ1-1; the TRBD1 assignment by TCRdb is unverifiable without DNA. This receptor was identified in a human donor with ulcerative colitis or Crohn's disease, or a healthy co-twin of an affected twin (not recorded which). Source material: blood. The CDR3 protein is CASSYWDPMNTEAFF.